The 20 T cell receptor beta chains in this list originate from one sample, sequenced in a study of blood T cell repertoires in COVID-19. Sequencing was performed with immunoSEQ multiplex PCR; in TCRdb, only in-frame clones are kept and a portion is missing. In the table there are 40,000 to 65,000 clones, 70% to 90% of which are singletons. Sequenced: peripheral blood. Receptors were obtained from a man between 65 and 85 years old with active COVID-19.

This chain links TRBV27 with TRBJ2-7; D remains ambiguous. With 11 bases removed from V and 1 base from J, the gap between germline ends came to 15 bases. This CDR3 has 13 amino acids. CDR1 and CDR2 from the germline V gene are MNHEY and SMNVEV (reference sequence). CDR3 in DNA: TGTGCCGCCGCCCCAGCGCGATCCTACGAGCAGTACTTC. This encodes CAAAPARSYEQYF.

This chain uses TRBV28 with TRBJ1-4; TRBD1 matches at 9 bases. Germline trimming cut 5 bases from V and 8 bases from J; bases unmatched to any gene: 6. The CDR3 runs to 14 residues. Looked up from germline, CDR1 is MDHEN and CDR2 is SYDVKM. DNA of the CDR3: TGTGCCAGCAGTGCGGACAGGGGCTGGGAAAAACTGTTTTTT. Its protein product is CASSADRGWEKLFF. Complete variable domain (other parts from reference TRBV28 and TRBJ1-4): DVKVTQSSRYLVKRTGEKVFLECVQDMDHENMFWYRQDPGLGLRLIYFSYDVKMKEKGDIPEGYSVSREKKERFSLILESASTNQTSMYLCASSADRGWEKLFFGSGTQLSVL.

This chain uses TRBV6-6 with TRBJ2-7, with a weak D call TRBD2 (6 bases). V was clipped by 1 base and J by 4 bases, with 11 bases between them. This CDR3 is 14 amino acids long. The germline CDR1 and CDR2 sequences are MNHNY and SVGAGI (reference sequence). The CDR3 here is CASSYFSGRYEQYF. Written as DNA, the CDR3 is TGTGCCAGCAGTTACTTTTCAGGGAGGTACGAGCAGTACTTC.

The chain joins TRBV20-1 to TRBJ1-2, with TRBD1 matching 8 bases. The J segment lost 4 bases and the V segment lost 3 bases, leaving 7 bases of the junction unmatched. In germline, CDR1 is DFQATT, CDR2 SNEGSKA (reference sequence). The CDR3 runs 14 residues. The CDR3 DNA follows: TGCAGTGCTAGTGGCAGGGGGCCGGGCTATGGCTACACCTTC. It codes for CSASGRGPGYGYTF.

The CDR3 loop reads CASSSLGRRDNYGYTF. For the CDR3, the DNA is TGTGCCAGCAGTTCCTTGGGGAGGCGAGACAACTATGGCTACACCTTC. The J gene is TRBJ1-2, the V gene TRBV27, with no clear D. The ends were cut back, 4 bases at V and 2 bases at J, with 17 bases in the middle. This CDR3 is 16 amino acids long. Germline V CDR1 and CDR2: MNHEY, SMNVEV (reference sequence).

The chain carries TRBV19 and TRBJ2-5; TRBD2 agrees at 13 bases. The CDR3 length is 15 residues. CDR1 LNHDA and CDR2 SQIVND come from the germline V gene (reference sequence). The junction had 4 bases not matched to a gene; V was cut back by 5 bases and J by 4 bases. The CDR3 coding sequence is TGTGCCAGTAGTTTGGGACTAGCGGGGCGAGAGACCCAGTACTTC. Translated: CASSLGLAGRETQYF.

The rearrangement links TRBV7-2 to TRBJ1-5, with TRBD1 matching over 8 bases. The CDR3 is made up of 15 amino acids. The ends lost 3 bases at V and 6 bases at J; junction bases unmatched: 7. CDR1 is SGHTA, CDR2 FQGNSA, per germline. The chain's CDR3 is CASSLETGVGQPQHF. The CDR3 nucleotides are TGTGCCAGCAGCTTGGAGACAGGGGTGGGTCAGCCCCAGCATTTT.

The chain couples TRBV3-1 (or the pseudogene TRBV3-2) to TRBJ2-7; perhaps TRBD2 as D (6 bases). The CDR3 loop spans 15 amino acids. V dropped 2 bases and J dropped 10 bases, with 21 bases sitting between them. Germline CDR1 and CDR2: LGHDT and YNNKEL (reference sequence). The CDR3 coding sequence is TGTGCCAGCAGCCAAAAGGACGGCGGGACCGCCCACCAGTACTTC. Its translation is CASSQKDGGTAHQYF.

This rearrangement joins TRBV3-1 (or the pseudogene TRBV3-2) to TRBJ2-7; D is unclear. Germline V gives CDR1 LGHDT, CDR2 YNNKEL (reference sequence). The CDR3 is 14 residues long. Trimming removed 1 base from V and 1 base from J, with 8 bases in between. CDR3 DNA: TGTGCCAGCAGCCAAGGAGAACTTTCCTACGAGCAGTACTTC. Its translation: CASSQGELSYEQYF.

This clone was observed a single time. V usage is TRBV5-6 and J usage is TRBJ1-5; D remains unclear. The CDR3 totals 15 residues. The V end was cut by 2 bases, the J end by 0 bases, with 9 bases between. Looked up from germline, CDR1 is SGHDT and CDR2 is YYEEEE. The DNA for the CDR3 is TGTGCCAGCAGCTTCTCACCCTATAGCAATCAGCCCCAGCATTTT. Amino acid sequence: CASSFSPYSNQPQHF.

This clone was observed a handful of times. V usage is TRBV29-1 and J usage is TRBJ1-6, with D uncertain. From germline, CDR1 is SQVTM and CDR2 ANQGSEA. CDR3 length: 12 amino acids. Trimming stripped 0 bases from V and 14 bases from J, with 11 bases between. CDR3 in amino acids: CSVEDQGGTLHF. The DNA for the CDR3 is TGCAGCGTTGAAGATCAAGGCGGCACCCTCCACTTT.

The V and J genes are TRBV7-2 and TRBJ1-1; perhaps TRBD1 as D (6 bases). Germline loops: CDR1 SGHTA, CDR2 FQGNSA. The length of the CDR3 is 13 residues. The V and J ends lost 3 bases and 10 bases respectively, with 15 bases between them. This CDR3 is CASSFGGRVVAFF. The CDR3 region has the DNA TGTGCCAGCAGCTTCGGGGGGCGGGTCGTAGCTTTCTTT.

V usage is TRBV6-1 and J usage is TRBJ1-2; no reliable D call. Germline V gene sequence: CDR1 MNHNS, CDR2 SASEGT. The CDR3 covers 15 residues. The V and J ends lost 2 bases and 4 bases respectively, with 14 bases between them. The CDR3 DNA is TGTGCCAGCAGTGAACGCCGGTCCCTCTTCTATGGCTACACCTTC. It yields the protein CASSERRSLFYGYTF.

This chain links TRBV10-3 with TRBJ2-1, with D hard to call. CDR3 length equals 11 residues. CDR1 and CDR2 (germline): ENHRY, SYGVKD. V lost 8 bases to trimming and J lost 4 bases, with 6 bases between them. The CDR3, as DNA: TGTGCCATCGCCACATACAATGAGCAGTTCTTC. Its protein product is CAIATYNEQFF.

The chain employs TRBV7-3 and TRBJ1-2, with 9 bases aligning to TRBD1. V gave up 4 bases and J gave up 2 bases; unmatched junction bases: 2. This CDR3 spans 14 amino acids. The germline gives CDR1 SGHTA, CDR2 FQGTGA. Here the CDR3 reads CASSSGTGNYGYTF. DNA of the CDR3: TGTGCCAGCAGCTCGGGGACAGGGAACTATGGCTACACCTTC.

The chain is built from TRBV29-1 and TRBJ2-1, with D possibly TRBD1 on 5 matching bases. V gave up 6 bases and J gave up 3 bases, with 9 bases separating them. Germline V gives CDR1 SQVTM, CDR2 ANQGSEA. The CDR3 loop spans 12 amino acids. Written as DNA, the CDR3 is TGCAGCGTCAGGGCCTACTACAATGAGCAGTTCTTC. Translated, it gives CSVRAYYNEQFF.

This sequence joins TRBV3-1 (or the pseudogene TRBV3-2) and TRBJ2-7; TRBD2 might be the D (5 bases). This CDR3 region has 15 residues. Trimming removed 2 bases at V and 0 bases at J, with 11 bases between. Germline CDR1 LGHDT, CDR2 YNNKEL (reference sequence). The chain's CDR3 is CASSQLSGNSYEQYF. Here the CDR3 DNA reads TGTGCCAGCAGCCAACTATCCGGGAACTCCTACGAGCAGTACTTC.

This rearrangement joins TRBV4-3 to TRBJ1-2, with D possibly matching TRBD1 (6 bases). V gave up 0 bases and J gave up 4 bases, with 9 bases separating them. Germline CDR1 and CDR2: LGHNA and YSLEER. The CDR3 is 14 residues long. For the CDR3, the DNA is TGCGCCAGCAGCCAAGAACAGGGAGCCTATGGCTACACCTTC. Translated, it gives CASSQEQGAYGYTF.

The CDR3, as DNA: TGTGCCAGCAGTGACCTGACGGGGGGGAACACTGAAGCTTTCTTT. Amino acid sequence: CASSDLTGGNTEAFF. This sequence joins TRBV25-1 and TRBJ1-1, with D tentatively TRBD1 (5 bases). The CDR3 spans 15 residues. The V end lost 3 bases, the J end lost 1 base, and 12 bases lay between the germline ends. CDR1 is MGHDK, CDR2 SYGVNS, per germline. The full variable domain, rest sourced from reference TRBV25-1 and TRBJ1-1, is EADIYQTPRYLVIGTGKKITLECSQTMGHDKMYWYQQDPGMELHLIHYSYGVNSTEKGDLSSESTVSRIRTEHFPLTLESARPSHTSQYLCASSDLTGGNTEAFFGQGTRLTVV.

This rearrangement joins TRBV19 to TRBJ2-7, with TRBD1 identical over 7 bases. The CDR3 is 13 amino acids. With V trimmed by 5 bases and J by 5 bases, 6 bases remained unmatched. Germline assignment: CDR1 LNHDA and CDR2 SQIVND (reference sequence). The CDR3 DNA reads as TGTGCCAGTAGTGCGACAGGGAGTCACGAGCAGTACTTC. Translated, it gives CASSATGSHEQYF.